The 7 T cell receptor beta chains below all came from one sample that was sequenced in a study of blood T cell repertoires in COVID-19. Here immunoSEQ multiplex PCR was the method, and the copy in TCRdb shows in-frame clones only, minus some. There are fewer than 350,000 clones in the sample; roughly 88% occur only once, and 9.4% lies in the top ten. The sequenced material came from peripheral blood. Every receptor here comes from a man aged 18 to 29 with active or convalescent COVID-19.

The CDR3 protein is CASKGARETQYF. The CDR3 bases are TGTGCCAGCAAGGGGGCGCGGGAGACCCAGTACTTC. The gene calls are TRBV2 and TRBJ2-5; 7 bases match TRBD1. V shed 7 bases, J shed 5 bases, and the junction held 4 bases outside the gene matches. The CDR3 contains 12 residues. The germline gives CDR1 SNHLY, CDR2 FYNNEI.

This chain uses TRBV19 with TRBJ2-7; D uncertain. This CDR3 is built from 15 residues. Germline V gene data show CDR1 as LNHDA and CDR2 as SQIVND (reference sequence). The germline V and J ends were trimmed by 1 base and 0 bases, with 10 bases remaining between them. DNA for the CDR3: TGTGCCAGTAGTATAGCAGCTAGGAGCTCCTACGAGCAGTACTTC. Translating it yields CASSIAARSSYEQYF.

The chain links TRBV2 to TRBJ1-1; TRBD1 aligns across 7 bases. V lost 10 bases and J lost 0; bases outside the gene matches: 5. The CDR3 is 13 residues long. The germline V gene encodes CDR1 SNHLY and CDR2 FYNNEI. Here the CDR3 reads CATSQGLNTEAFF. The CDR3 DNA sequence: TGTGCCACGTCACAGGGGTTGAACACTGAAGCTTTCTTT.

The chain combines TRBV5-1 with TRBJ1-2; TRBD1 might be the D (6 bases). V lost 2 bases and J lost 4, with 15 bases in between. Per germline, CDR1 SGHRS and CDR2 YFSETQ. The CDR3 consists of 15 residues. CDR3 nucleotides: TGCGCCAGCAGCTTTGTGGACAGAGGGAGCTATGGCTACACCTTC. It specifies CASSFVDRGSYGYTF.

This clone appeared once. The chain uses TRBV9 and TRBJ2-2; no clear D gene. This CDR3 comprises 16 residues. Germline V gene sequence: CDR1 SGDLS, CDR2 YYNGEE. The V end lost 0 bases, the J end lost 0 bases, and 9 bases lay between the germline ends. The CDR3 loop reads CASSVASRSNTGELFF. For the CDR3, the DNA is TGTGCCAGCAGCGTAGCTTCCAGATCGAACACCGGGGAGCTGTTTTTT.

The V and J genes are TRBV2 and TRBJ1-5; 11 nucleotides agree with TRBD1. The CDR3 runs 13 residues. The germline CDR1 and CDR2 sequences are SNHLY and FYNNEI. V gave up 7 bases and J gave up 7 bases; unmatched junction bases: 3. CDR3 nucleotide sequence: TGTGCCAGCAAGGGACAGGGGGAACAGCCCCAGCATTTT. Translation: CASKGQGEQPQHF.

The CDR3, as DNA: TGTGCCAGCAGTTTAGGAGCTAACTATGGCTACACCTTC. This sequence encodes CASSLGANYGYTF. The V and J genes are TRBV12-3 or TRBV12-4 and TRBJ1-2; D unclear. This CDR3 comprises 13 residues. V was trimmed by 1 base and J by 0 bases, leaving 3 bases between them.